This TCR beta chain was sequenced during a study of vaccination effects on CD4 cells after COVID-19. Across the whole study: Vaccination followed sampling of two convalescent patients by 16 days and one week respectively. Whole-study results and caveats: For convalescents, most of the spike-reactive clones seen post-vaccine were new vaccine-induced clones.

With V trimmed by 5 bases and J by 4 bases, 13 bases remained unmatched. Germline CDR1 reads PRHDT; CDR2 reads FYEKMQ (reference sequence). The CDR3 is 16 residues long. Data came from immunoSEQ multiplex PCR; TCRdb stores just in-frame clones and leaves some out. The sample gives 35,000 to 55,000 clones, roughly four fifths of which show up once; less than 30% is in the top ten. Notes on this clone: Its antigen remains unknown.

Using viral peptide pools, the ViraFEST assay grew out antigen-specific CD4+ T cells prior to sequencing. Isolating CD4+ T cells followed roughly ten days of culture. SARS-CoV-2 infection was confirmed by PCR in the person between March and December 2020. Every well housed two million PBMC, which grew in culture alongside around 10 IU/ml IL-2 and approximately 10 ug/ml peptides. This specimen consisted of CD4+ T cells from PBMCs cultured with a peptide pool, obtained before COVID-19 vaccination. V usage is TRBV13 and J usage is TRBJ1-2; TRBD1 matches 7 bases. The TCR originated in a human donor who had a prior SARS-CoV-2 infection. CDR3 protein: CASSSVDPGQLYGYTF. DNA of the CDR3: TGTGCCAGCAGCAGCGTAGACCCGGGACAGCTCTATGGCTACACCTTC. Supplemented by reference TRBV13 and TRBJ1-2, the full variable domain reads AAGVIQSPRHLIKEKRETATLKCYPIPRHDTVYWYQQGPGQDPQFLISFYEKMQSDKGSIPDRFSAQQFSDYHSELNMSSLELGDSALYFCASSSVDPGQLYGYTFGSGTRLTVV.